The rows below give T cell receptor beta chains drawn from one sample of a study of post-analysis software for immune sequencing data. TCRdb re-derived calls from the PCR reads in MiXCR, one entry per CDR3 protein. The sample lists a few hundred thousand distinct CDR3 sequences; approximately 39% were seen once. The sample taken for sequencing was blood. Receptors were obtained from a girl aged 2-9 years with multiple sclerosis. CDR3s include the opening cysteine and the closing phenylalanine or tryptophan. The order of the fields is D gene, J gene, V gene, clone size, CDR3 DNA, CDR3 protein. A D gene is named only where the DNA matches it firmly. The size of a clone is reported for some rows only, either as once, few or many, or as a class for expanded clones.

d_call: TRBD2
j_call: TRBJ2-1
v_call: TRBV5-1
clone_size: few
cdr3_nt: TGCGCCAGCAGCTTACTCGTGGGACTAGCTTCCGATGAGCAGTTCTTC
cdr3_aa: CASSLLVGLASDEQFF

d_call: NA
j_call: TRBJ2-1
v_call: TRBV29-1
clone_size: NA
cdr3_nt: TGCGGCGTTGAAGAGGGGGGAATCGACACGAGCTCCTACAATGAGCAGTTCTTC
cdr3_aa: CGVEEGGIDTSSYNEQFF

d_call: TRBD1
j_call: TRBJ2-5
v_call: TRBV20-1
clone_size: NA
cdr3_nt: TGCAGTGCTAGAGATGGGACAGAGTTTAGGGAGACCCAGTACTTC
cdr3_aa: CSARDGTEFRETQYF

d_call: TRBD1
j_call: TRBJ2-7
v_call: TRBV28
clone_size: NA
cdr3_nt: TGTGCCAGCAGGGGGACAGCATGGCCCTACGAGCAGTACTTC
cdr3_aa: CASRGTAWPYEQYF

d_call: NA
j_call: TRBJ2-2
v_call: TRBV11-3
clone_size: NA
cdr3_nt: TGTGCCAGCAGCTTACATCGGACCGGGGAGCTGTTTTTT
cdr3_aa: CASSLHRTGELFF

d_call: NA
j_call: TRBJ1-6
v_call: TRBV12-3/TRBV12-4
clone_size: few
cdr3_nt: TGTGCCAGCAAAAGTAGACGGGGAAATTCACCCCTCCACTTT
cdr3_aa: CASKSRRGNSPLHF

d_call: TRBD2
j_call: TRBJ2-7
v_call: TRBV4-1
clone_size: NA
cdr3_nt: TGCGCCAGCAGCCAAAGCGTGGGGGGGGACCCCTACGAGCAGTACTTC
cdr3_aa: CASSQSVGGDPYEQYF

d_call: NA
j_call: TRBJ2-1
v_call: TRBV12-3/TRBV12-4
clone_size: NA
cdr3_nt: TGTGCCAGCAGTTTATCCAGTGGGTACAATGAGCAGTTCTTC
cdr3_aa: CASSLSSGYNEQFF

d_call: TRBD1
j_call: TRBJ2-1
v_call: TRBV28
clone_size: once
cdr3_nt: TGTGCCAGCAGTTCCGGGACAGGCAGAAACAATGAGCAGTTCTTC
cdr3_aa: CASSSGTGRNNEQFF

d_call: NA
j_call: TRBJ1-1
v_call: TRBV2
clone_size: NA
cdr3_nt: TGTGCCAGCAGTGAAGTGGGCAGGGCGAACACTGAAGCTTTCTTT
cdr3_aa: CASSEVGRANTEAFF

d_call: NA
j_call: TRBJ2-5
v_call: TRBV15
clone_size: NA
cdr3_nt: TGTGCCACCAGCGCCCGGCAAGGAACCCAGTACTTC
cdr3_aa: CATSARQGTQYF

d_call: TRBD1
j_call: TRBJ1-5
v_call: TRBV27
clone_size: NA
cdr3_nt: TGTGCCAGCAGATTGGACAGGGCTAGCAATCAGCCCCAGCATTTT
cdr3_aa: CASRLDRASNQPQHF

d_call: NA
j_call: TRBJ2-7
v_call: TRBV28
clone_size: few
cdr3_nt: TGTGCCAGCAGTGAATGGTACAGGACTTACGAGCAGTACTTC
cdr3_aa: CASSEWYRTYEQYF

d_call: TRBD1
j_call: TRBJ2-1
v_call: TRBV5-1
clone_size: NA
cdr3_nt: TGCGCCAGCAGACAGGGGTATGGTTATGAGCAGTTCTTC
cdr3_aa: CASRQGYGYEQFF

d_call: NA
j_call: TRBJ1-1
v_call: TRBV5-1
clone_size: few
cdr3_nt: TGCGCCAGCAGCTTGGATTCGGGGGCGCCCCTGACTTTCTTT
cdr3_aa: CASSLDSGAPLTFF

d_call: NA
j_call: TRBJ2-7
v_call: TRBV7-2
clone_size: NA
cdr3_nt: TGTGCCAGCAGCTTAGACCGGAGCTCCTACGAGCAGTACTTC
cdr3_aa: CASSLDRSSYEQYF

d_call: NA
j_call: TRBJ2-7
v_call: TRBV13
clone_size: NA
cdr3_nt: TGTGCCAGCAGCCCTAGAGGGGGAGGTCACGAGCAGTACTTC
cdr3_aa: CASSPRGGGHEQYF

d_call: NA
j_call: TRBJ2-1
v_call: TRBV20-1
clone_size: NA
cdr3_nt: TGCAGTGCTAGAGATTTAGAGGGGACAACACTTAATGAGCAGTTCTTC
cdr3_aa: CSARDLEGTTLNEQFF

d_call: TRBD2
j_call: TRBJ2-5
v_call: TRBV4-2
clone_size: NA
cdr3_nt: TGTGCCGGCAGCCAAGATGGTCGGGGGGGACAAGAGACCCAGTACTTC
cdr3_aa: CAGSQDGRGGQETQYF

d_call: TRBD2
j_call: TRBJ2-1
v_call: TRBV6-5
clone_size: few
cdr3_nt: TGTGCCAGCAGTTACTCGTCTAGCGGGGCCAATGAGCAGTTCTTC
cdr3_aa: CASSYSSSGANEQFF

d_call: NA
j_call: TRBJ2-1
v_call: TRBV7-3
clone_size: NA
cdr3_nt: TGTGCCAGCAGCTTAACGGGGGATTATGAGCAGTTCTTC
cdr3_aa: CASSLTGDYEQFF

d_call: TRBD1
j_call: TRBJ2-5
v_call: TRBV7-2
clone_size: once
cdr3_nt: TGTGCCAGCAGCTTAAGATGGGACAGGGTGACAGAGACCCAGTACTTC
cdr3_aa: CASSLRWDRVTETQYF

d_call: TRBD2
j_call: TRBJ2-5
v_call: TRBV20-1
clone_size: NA
cdr3_nt: TGCAGTGCTCTTAGCGGGGGGGCGGGGGAAGAGACCCAGTACTTC
cdr3_aa: CSALSGGAGEETQYF

d_call: NA
j_call: TRBJ2-1
v_call: TRBV29-1
clone_size: NA
cdr3_nt: TGCAGCGTTGGTTTGTCGAGCTCCTACAATGAGCAGTTCTTC
cdr3_aa: CSVGLSSSYNEQFF

d_call: NA
j_call: TRBJ2-3
v_call: TRBV29-1
clone_size: few
cdr3_nt: TGCAGCGTAACTAGTACAGATACGCAGTATTTT
cdr3_aa: CSVTSTDTQYF

d_call: NA
j_call: TRBJ2-1
v_call: TRBV27
clone_size: NA
cdr3_nt: TGTGCCAGCAGTTTTAGGAGGGGAAGTGAGCAGTTCTTC
cdr3_aa: CASSFRRGSEQFF

d_call: NA
j_call: TRBJ2-5
v_call: TRBV20-1
clone_size: few
cdr3_nt: TGCAGTGCTAGCCGGGCTAGCAGGGAGACCCAGTACTTC
cdr3_aa: CSASRASRETQYF

d_call: NA
j_call: TRBJ1-1
v_call: TRBV12-3/TRBV12-4
clone_size: NA
cdr3_nt: TGTGCCAGCAGTTCTCGAGTGGGGAACACTGAAGCTTTCTTT
cdr3_aa: CASSSRVGNTEAFF

d_call: NA
j_call: TRBJ2-5
v_call: TRBV12-3/TRBV12-4
clone_size: NA
cdr3_nt: TGTGCCAGCACGCAGGGGCCCCAAGAGACCCAGTACTTC
cdr3_aa: CASTQGPQETQYF

d_call: NA
j_call: TRBJ1-1
v_call: TRBV4-1
clone_size: once
cdr3_nt: TGCGCCAGCAGCCAAGATGGTGGCGGATACACTGAAGCTTTCTTT
cdr3_aa: CASSQDGGGYTEAFF

d_call: NA
j_call: TRBJ1-2
v_call: TRBV7-2
clone_size: few
cdr3_nt: TGTGCCAGCAGCTTAATGGCAGGCTATGGCTACACCTTC
cdr3_aa: CASSLMAGYGYTF

d_call: NA
j_call: TRBJ1-1
v_call: TRBV24-1
clone_size: NA
cdr3_nt: TGTGCCACGCGAGGGGGAATGAACACTGAAGCTTTCTTT
cdr3_aa: CATRGGMNTEAFF

d_call: TRBD1
j_call: TRBJ1-2
v_call: TRBV7-9
clone_size: few
cdr3_nt: TGTGCCAGCAGCCCGATGGGACAGGGGATTCGGGACTATGGCTACACCTTC
cdr3_aa: CASSPMGQGIRDYGYTF